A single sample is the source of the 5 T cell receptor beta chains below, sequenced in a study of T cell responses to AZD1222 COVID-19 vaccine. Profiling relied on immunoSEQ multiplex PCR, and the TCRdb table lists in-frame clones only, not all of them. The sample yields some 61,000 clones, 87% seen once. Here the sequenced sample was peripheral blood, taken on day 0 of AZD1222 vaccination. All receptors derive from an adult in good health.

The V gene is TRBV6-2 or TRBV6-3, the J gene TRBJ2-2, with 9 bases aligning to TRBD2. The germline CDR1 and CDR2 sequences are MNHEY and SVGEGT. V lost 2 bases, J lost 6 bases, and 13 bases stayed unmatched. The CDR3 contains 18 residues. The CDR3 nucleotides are TGTGCCAGCAGTTACATTGAGCGGGGGGTCTACCAGCCCGGGGAGCTGTTTTTT. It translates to CASSYIERGVYQPGELFF.

The CDR3 DNA follows: TGCGCCAGCAGCTCACGCACAGGGGGAGAGACCCAGTACTTC. It codes for CASSSRTGGETQYF. The V call is TRBV5-1, the J call TRBJ2-5; 8 bases match TRBD1. This CDR3 comprises 14 residues. Germline loops: CDR1 SGHRS, CDR2 YFSETQ. Unmatched junction bases numbered 5, after V lost 3 bases and J lost 4 bases.

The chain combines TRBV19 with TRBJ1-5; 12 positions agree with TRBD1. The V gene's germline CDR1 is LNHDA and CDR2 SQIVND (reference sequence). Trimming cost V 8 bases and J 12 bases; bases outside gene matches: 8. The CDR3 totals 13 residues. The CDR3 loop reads CASGGTGGFVQHF. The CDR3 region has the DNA TGTGCCAGTGGCGGGACAGGGGGCTTCGTCCAGCATTTT.

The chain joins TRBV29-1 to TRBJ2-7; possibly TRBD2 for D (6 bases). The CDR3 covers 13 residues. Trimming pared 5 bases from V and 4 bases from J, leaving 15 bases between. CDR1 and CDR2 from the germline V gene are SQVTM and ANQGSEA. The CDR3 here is CSVLETGVYEQYF. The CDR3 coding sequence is TGCAGCGTTTTAGAGACGGGAGTATACGAGCAGTACTTC.

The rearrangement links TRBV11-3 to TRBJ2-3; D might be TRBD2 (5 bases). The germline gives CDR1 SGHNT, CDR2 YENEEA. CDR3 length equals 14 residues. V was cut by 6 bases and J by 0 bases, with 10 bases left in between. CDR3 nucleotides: TGTGCCAGCAGTGAGGGCTTTAGCACAGATACGCAGTATTTT. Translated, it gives CASSEGFSTDTQYF.